The clone carrying this T cell receptor (beta chain) showed up just once. Its specificity is not known. Some clones are missing from TCRdb's copy, which holds only in-frame ones; the method was immunoSEQ multiplex PCR. Seen here are about 100,000 clones, about 90% observed once, and the top ten hold over 0.75%. This record comes from a study of graft-versus-host responses after intestinal transplantation. V lost 6 bases, J lost 10 bases, and 5 bases stayed unmatched. This CDR3 spans 12 amino acids. Germline V gene sequence: CDR1 MNHEY, CDR2 SVGAGI. This clonotype was obtained from a human donor who was the organ donor for an intestinal transplant. This material consisted of unstimulated CD4+ T cells sorted from spleen or lymph node cells, taken before transplant. J is TRBJ2-1 and V is TRBV6-5, with TRBD2 matching over 8 bases. CDR3 sequence: CASRRGAGEQFF. The CDR3 DNA is TGTGCCAGCAGGCGGGGGGCAGGGGAGCAGTTCTTC.